The 12 T cell receptor beta chains reported below all come from one sample, sequenced in a study of cytomegalovirus exposure and HLA in healthy donors. Primers: 60 Vbeta forward and 13 Jbeta reverse. Libraries were prepared by immunoSEQ multiplex PCR; TCRdb keeps only in-frame clonotypes and omits some of them. The sample records approximately 150,000 clones, around four fifths being singletons. Sample: PBMCs. All receptors derive from a man between 45 and 60 years old in good health and CMV-seropositive.

The count of this clone is one. This chain links TRBV5-1 with TRBJ1-2, with a tentative D call TRBD1 (6 bases). V lost 4 bases and J 6 bases, leaving 13 bases between the germline ends. This CDR3 has 13 amino acids. In germline, CDR1 is SGHRS, CDR2 YFSETQ. CDR3 nucleotide sequence: TGCGCCAGCAGCCCACAGGGAGGGGATGGCTACACCTTC. This codes for CASSPQGGDGYTF.

This chain links TRBV9 with TRBJ1-1; no clear D gene. V was trimmed by 0 bases and J by 4 bases, leaving 13 bases between them. In germline, CDR1 is SGDLS, CDR2 YYNGEE. The length of the CDR3 is 15 residues. The CDR3 is CASSVGTRGFTEAFF. In nucleotides, the CDR3 is TGTGCCAGCAGCGTAGGTACCCGAGGATTCACTGAAGCTTTCTTT. Combining the CDR3 with reference TRBV9 and TRBJ1-1 gives the whole variable domain DSGVTQTPKHLITATGQRVTLRCSPRSGDLSVYWYQQSLDQGLQFLIQYYNGEERAKGNILERFSAQQFPDLHSELNLSSLELGDSALYFCASSVGTRGFTEAFFGQGTRLTVV.

This clone was seen a few times. The J gene is TRBJ1-2, the V gene TRBV27; D might be TRBD1 (5 bases). This CDR3 region has 13 residues. CDR1 MNHEY and CDR2 SMNVEV come from the germline V gene (reference sequence). V was clipped by 3 bases and J by 8 bases, with 13 bases between them. The CDR3 DNA sequence: TGTGCCAGCAGTTTCAGGGATCATCGGGGCTACACCTTC. Translated: CASSFRDHRGYTF.

V gene TRBV6-5 combines with J gene TRBJ1-5, with D hard to call. Trimming took off 5 bases at V and 2 bases at J, with 10 bases between the two ends. This CDR3 contains 14 residues. Germline V CDR1 and CDR2: MNHEY, SVGAGI. This CDR3 is CASSPPLGNQPQHF. The CDR3 DNA reads TGTGCCAGCAGTCCCCCCCTAGGCAATCAGCCCCAGCATTTT.

The V call is TRBV14, the J call TRBJ2-4; D is ambiguous. V was trimmed by 3 bases and J by 1 base, leaving 10 bases between them. CDR3 length equals 15 residues. Germline assignment: CDR1 SGHDN and CDR2 FVKESK. The CDR3 is CASSHSSQAKNIQYF. CDR3 nucleotides: TGTGCCAGCAGCCACAGTTCGCAGGCCAAAAACATTCAGTACTTC.

The chain carries TRBV7-8 and TRBJ1-6, with TRBD1 matching over 10 bases. Germline-derived CDR1 and CDR2 are SGHVS and FQNEAQ. This CDR3 has 16 amino acids. V was pared by 5 bases and J by 4 bases, with 5 bases of the junction left unmatched. CDR3 protein: CASSPRQGAYNSPLHF. The CDR3 DNA is TGTGCCAGCAGCCCCCGACAGGGGGCGTATAATTCACCCCTCCACTTT.

This clone was seen only a few times. The chain is built from TRBV6-6 and TRBJ2-4, with a weak D call TRBD1 (8 bases). In germline, CDR1 is MNHNY, CDR2 SVGAGI (reference sequence). V lost 8 bases and J 6 bases, leaving 14 bases between the germline ends. The CDR3 contains 13 residues. The CDR3 sequence is CASLTGEGNIQYF. CDR3 nucleotides: TGTGCCAGCCTGACAGGGGAGGGAAACATTCAGTACTTC.

The chain couples TRBV5-5 to TRBJ1-1, with TRBD1 identical over 9 bases. CDR1 SGHKS and CDR2 YYEKEE come from the germline V gene (reference sequence). V shed 4 bases, J shed 2 bases, and the junction held 6 bases outside the gene matches. The CDR3 length is 15 residues. As DNA, the CDR3 is TGTGCCAGCAGCATAATACAGGGGGCCAACACTGAAGCTTTCTTT. Protein: CASSIIQGANTEAFF.

The chain is built from TRBV9 and TRBJ2-3; 14 bases fit TRBD2. V trimming: 2 bases; J trimming: 0 bases; junction bases outside the gene matches: 5. Germline CDR1 SGDLS, CDR2 YYNGEE. The CDR3 runs 18 residues. The CDR3 reads CASSVGTSGGASTDTQYF. As DNA, the CDR3 is TGTGCCAGCAGCGTTGGGACTAGCGGGGGAGCTAGCACAGATACGCAGTATTTT.

The rearrangement joins TRBV27 to TRBJ1-5; TRBD1 matches 7 bases. Germline CDR1 MNHEY, CDR2 SMNVEV (reference sequence). J gave up 2 bases and V 5 bases, and 6 bases lay outside the gene matches. The CDR3 runs to 15 residues. The CDR3: CASSPGTVGNQPQHF. The CDR3 DNA is TGTGCCAGCAGTCCGGGGACAGTTGGCAATCAGCCCCAGCATTTT.

This clone was seen once. The CDR3 loop reads CASSLQGTYAEAFF. CDR3 DNA: TGCGCCAGCAGCCTACAGGGGACCTACGCTGAAGCTTTCTTT. J is TRBJ1-1 and V is TRBV4-3; 7 bases are shared with TRBD1. Per the germline V gene, CDR1 is LGHNA and CDR2 is YSLEER. J gave up 6 bases and V 4 bases, and 8 bases lay outside the gene matches. The CDR3 loop spans 14 amino acids.

CDR3: CASSVAQYGYTF. CDR3 DNA: TGTGCCAGCAGCGTAGCGCAGTATGGCTACACCTTC. The J gene is TRBJ1-2, the V gene TRBV9; D is undetermined. Germline V gene data show CDR1 as SGDLS and CDR2 as YYNGEE. The CDR3 extends over 12 amino acids. V lost 0 bases and J lost 5, with 5 bases in between.